A single sample is the source of the 25 T cell receptor beta chains below, sequenced in a study of blood T cell repertoires in COVID-19. Clones were read by immunoSEQ multiplex PCR, and TCRdb kept only the in-frame ones, dropping some. Here the sample spans roughly 220,000 clones, roughly 90% being singletons. Sequencing used peripheral blood. The receptors originated from a young man who had recovered from COVID-19.

The chain employs TRBV6-5 and TRBJ2-7; the D is unclear. The V and J ends lost 0 bases and 3 bases respectively, with 9 bases between them. CDR1 is MNHEY and CDR2 is SVGAGI in the germline V gene. The CDR3 consists of 14 residues. CDR3 amino acids: CASSYSIHNYEQYF. In DNA form, the CDR3 reads TGTGCCAGCAGTTACTCGATCCACAACTACGAGCAGTACTTC.

The J gene is TRBJ1-5, the V gene TRBV5-1; possible D gene TRBD1, 6 bases. The V gene lost 4 bases and the J gene lost 4 bases, with 15 bases spanning the gap. Germline CDR1 is SGHRS and CDR2 is YFSETQ. The CDR3 runs 15 residues. CDR3 residues: CASSRAGTLNQPQHF. The CDR3 DNA sequence: TGCGCCAGCAGCCGCGCAGGGACACTGAATCAGCCCCAGCATTTT.

This chain uses TRBV24-1 with TRBJ2-1; TRBD2 aligns across 11 bases. Germline-derived CDR1 and CDR2 are KGHDR and SFDVKD. The CDR3 runs to 15 residues. The ends lost 3 bases at V and 8 bases at J; junction bases unmatched: 5. This chain's CDR3 is CATSDASGGIYEQFF. CDR3 coding DNA: TGTGCCACCAGTGATGCTAGCGGGGGGATATATGAGCAGTTCTTC.

J is TRBJ2-7 and V is TRBV25-1, with 8 bases aligning to TRBD2. The CDR3 contains 16 residues. The germline CDR1 and CDR2 sequences are MGHDK and SYGVNS. V lost 5 bases, J lost 7 bases, and 16 bases stayed unmatched. The CDR3 loop is CASSLIAGSRGGEQYF. The CDR3 bases are TGTGCCAGCAGTCTCATAGCGGGGTCCCGCGGGGGAGAGCAGTACTTC.

CDR3 in DNA: TGTGCCTGGAGGGATACGGGACAGGGAGGCGGAAAACTGTTTTTT. This sequence encodes CAWRDTGQGGGKLFF. The chain carries TRBV30 and TRBJ1-4; 9 bases are a match to TRBD1. The CDR3 contains 15 residues. The trim removed 3 bases at V and 10 bases at J, leaving 12 bases unmatched. Germline loops: CDR1 GTSNPN, CDR2 SVGIG (reference sequence).

DNA of the CDR3: TGTGCCAGCAGCTTGTTACTAGCGGGGGGGGAAGAGACCCAGTACTTC. It is translated as CASSLLLAGGEETQYF. The chain couples TRBV5-5 to TRBJ2-5; 13 bases fit TRBD2. The CDR3 has 16 residues. Germline lookup yields CDR1 SGHKS and CDR2 YYEKEE (reference sequence). V was clipped by 1 base and J by 3 bases; unmatched bases: 3. Full variable domain (rest looked up from reference TRBV5-5 and TRBJ2-5): DAGVTQSPTHLIKTRGQQVTLRCSPISGHKSVSWYQQVLGQGPQFIFQYYEKEERGRGNFPDRFSARQFPNYSSELNVNALLLGDSALYLCASSLLLAGGEETQYFGPGTRLLVL.

This chain joins TRBV14 and TRBJ1-4; D is undetermined. The V gene's germline CDR1 is SGHDN and CDR2 FVKESK. This CDR3 has 14 residues. Trimming stripped 0 bases from V and 5 bases from J, with 7 bases between. CDR3 in DNA: TGTGCCAGCAGCCAAGATTACAGAAATGAAAAACTGTTTTTT. It codes for CASSQDYRNEKLFF.

A single count supports this clone. The rearrangement links TRBV19 to TRBJ1-4, with 9 bases fitting TRBD1. Losses at the gene ends were 5 bases for V and 4 bases for J; bases not matched to a gene: 2. Per germline, CDR1 LNHDA and CDR2 SQIVND (reference sequence). CDR3 length: 14 amino acids. The CDR3 DNA sequence: TGTGCCAGTAGTCTGGACAGGGGTAATGAAAAACTGTTTTTT. Its translation is CASSLDRGNEKLFF.

This sequence joins TRBV10-3 and TRBJ1-3; 9 positions match TRBD1. The germline gives CDR1 ENHRY, CDR2 SYGVKD. V lost 10 bases and J lost 1; bases outside the gene matches: 8. This CDR3 region has 15 residues. The CDR3 DNA sequence: TGTGCCACCACAGGGGGCGCAGGATCTGGAAACACCATATATTTT. It translates to CATTGGAGSGNTIYF.

The gene calls are TRBV5-6 and TRBJ1-2, with D hard to call. CDR1 and CDR2 (germline): SGHDT, YYEEEE. Trimming stripped 0 bases from V and 3 bases from J, with 3 bases between. This CDR3 has 12 amino acids. CDR3 protein: CASSLADYGYTF. In nucleotides, the CDR3 is TGTGCCAGCAGCTTGGCAGACTATGGCTACACCTTC.

The chain is built from TRBV13 and TRBJ2-3, with D possibly matching TRBD1 (6 bases). The germline V and J ends were trimmed by 4 bases and 1 base, with 15 bases remaining between them. Per germline, CDR1 PRHDT and CDR2 FYEKMQ (reference sequence). CDR3 length equals 16 residues. The CDR3 DNA is TGTGCCAGCAGCTCTCAGGGGACGCAAGGCACAGATACGCAGTATTTT. It specifies CASSSQGTQGTDTQYF.

The CDR3 nucleotides read TGTGCCAGCAGGACCCGGGACTACCGATCCTACGAGCAGTACTTC. Its protein product is CASRTRDYRSYEQYF. The rearrangement uses TRBV7-2 and TRBJ2-7, with 7 positions matching TRBD2. The CDR3 has 15 residues. J gave up 1 base and V 6 bases, and 9 bases lay outside the gene matches. Germline V gene data show CDR1 as SGHTA and CDR2 as FQGNSA.

This clone was counted only a few times. Additional DNA sequences in this sample encode the identical CDR3. This rearrangement joins TRBV13 to TRBJ2-7; no firm D call. Germline assignment: CDR1 PRHDT and CDR2 FYEKMQ (reference sequence). V gave up 3 bases and J gave up 4 bases, with 4 bases separating them. The CDR3 runs to 11 residues. The DNA for the CDR3 is TGTGCCAGCAGCTTTAATTACGAGCAGTACTTC. It is translated as CASSFNYEQYF. Full variable domain (remainder filled in from reference TRBV13 and TRBJ2-7): AAGVIQSPRHLIKEKRETATLKCYPIPRHDTVYWYQQGPGQDPQFLISFYEKMQSDKGSIPDRFSAQQFSDYHSELNMSSLELGDSALYFCASSFNYEQYFGPGTRLTVT.

The chain links TRBV30 to TRBJ1-1, with D unclear. CDR1 and CDR2 (germline): GTSNPN, SVGIG (reference sequence). CDR3 length: 13 amino acids. V lost 0 bases and J 0 bases, leaving 5 bases between the germline ends. CDR3 sequence: CAWSVSVNTEAFF. The CDR3 DNA follows: TGTGCCTGGAGTGTCTCAGTGAACACTGAAGCTTTCTTT.

V and J are TRBV2 and TRBJ2-7; 10 bases line up with TRBD1. This CDR3 spans 15 amino acids. The V gene's germline CDR1 is SNHLY and CDR2 FYNNEI. After removal of 1 base from V and 3 bases from J, the junction contained 3 bases not matched to a gene. CDR3 bases: TGTGCCAGCAGTGAAGGGACAGGGGGATTCTACGAGCAGTACTTC. Translated: CASSEGTGGFYEQYF.

V gene TRBV5-4 combines with J gene TRBJ2-7; TRBD1 is a possible D gene (6 bases). CDR3 length equals 14 residues. Germline assignment: CDR1 SGHNT and CDR2 YYREEE (reference sequence). Trimming cost V 0 bases and J 4 bases, with 11 bases left between them. The DNA of the CDR3 is TGTGCCAGCAGCTTGGGTAATACAGGGTACGAGCAGTACTTC. Translation: CASSLGNTGYEQYF. Drawing the rest from reference TRBV5-4 and TRBJ2-7, the complete variable domain is ETGVTQSPTHLIKTRGQQVTLRCSSQSGHNTVSWYQQALGQGPQFIFQYYREEENGRGNFPPRFSGLQFPNYSSELNVNALELDDSALYLCASSLGNTGYEQYFGPGTRLTVT.

The CDR3 sequence is CASSMVAGKNEQFF. CDR3 bases: TGTGCCAGTAGTATGGTAGCGGGGAAGAATGAGCAGTTCTTC. The rearrangement joins TRBV19 to TRBJ2-1; 8 bases are shared with TRBD2. CDR1 is LNHDA and CDR2 is SQIVND in the germline V gene (reference sequence). The ends lost 3 bases at V and 7 bases at J; junction bases unmatched: 5. The CDR3 loop spans 14 amino acids.

As DNA, the CDR3 is TGTGCCAGCAGCCAAGACCGGACAGCCGCCGGCGGCTACACCTTC. Protein sequence: CASSQDRTAAGGYTF. This chain connects TRBV3-1 (or the pseudogene TRBV3-2) to TRBJ1-2; D possibly corresponds to TRBD1 (6 bases). Germline lookup yields CDR1 LGHDT and CDR2 YNNKEL (reference sequence). Trimming left V 0 bases short and J 8 bases short, with 16 bases between. This CDR3 has 15 amino acids.

V and J are TRBV9 and TRBJ1-3; 8 bases match TRBD1. The CDR3 is 16 residues long. Germline V gene data show CDR1 as SGDLS and CDR2 as YYNGEE. V lost 4 bases to trimming and J lost 1 base; unmatched junction nucleotides: 7. The CDR3 spells CASSPGQGGSGNTIYF. DNA of the CDR3: TGTGCCAGCAGCCCAGGACAGGGAGGGTCTGGAAACACCATATATTTT.

This clone has just a few counts. CDR3 residues: CASARDPNTEAFF. The CDR3, as DNA: TGTGCCAGCGCCAGGGATCCGAACACTGAAGCTTTCTTT. The genes are TRBV7-6 and TRBJ1-1; D perhaps matches TRBD1 (5 bases). This CDR3 contains 13 residues. V lost 8 bases, J lost 1 base, and 11 bases lay in between. Germline V gene sequence: CDR1 SGHVS, CDR2 FNYEAQ.

The chain is built from TRBV10-3 and TRBJ1-2, with D possibly being TRBD1 (5 bases). CDR1 is ENHRY, CDR2 SYGVKD, per germline. The CDR3 runs 13 residues. Deletions cut 4 bases from V and 3 bases from J, with 9 bases between. CDR3 nucleotide sequence: TGTGCCATCAGTGGCCAGGGTGACTATGGCTACACCTTC. Its translation: CAISGQGDYGYTF.

The V gene is TRBV10-1, the J gene TRBJ1-1, with D unresolved. Trimming pared 0 bases from V and 4 bases from J, leaving 6 bases between. Germline V gene data show CDR1 as WNHNN and CDR2 as SYGVQD (reference sequence). The CDR3 covers 13 residues. The CDR3 protein is CASSESRSTEAFF. CDR3 bases: TGCGCCAGCAGTGAGTCGAGGAGCACTGAAGCTTTCTTT.

The chain recombines TRBV24-1 with TRBJ2-1; no clear D. The CDR3 consists of 11 residues. Germline V lookup: CDR1 KGHDR, CDR2 SFDVKD. Trimming removed 9 bases from V and 9 bases from J, with 11 bases in between. This CDR3 is CATAKASEQFF. The CDR3, as DNA: TGTGCCACCGCAAAAGCCTCTGAGCAGTTCTTC.

This chain links TRBV5-1 with TRBJ2-1, with 9 bases identical to TRBD2. Germline CDR1 reads SGHRS; CDR2 reads YFSETQ. This CDR3 contains 16 residues. The trim removed 4 bases at V and 7 bases at J, leaving 12 bases unmatched. CDR3 sequence (DNA): TGCGCCAGCAGCCCCCTGGCGGGGGGGGCCGGGAATGAGCAGTTCTTC. This encodes CASSPLAGGAGNEQFF.

The chain is built from TRBV10-1 and TRBJ2-7; maybe TRBD1 (5 bases). Germline V CDR1 and CDR2: WNHNN, SYGVQD (reference sequence). This CDR3 is 12 amino acids long. Trimming cost V 2 bases and J 7 bases, with 9 bases left between them. The CDR3 nucleotides read TGCGCCAGCAGTGAGCCAGGGCCTGAGCAGTACTTC. It encodes CASSEPGPEQYF.